What follows are 30 T cell receptor beta chains derived from one specimen sequenced in a study of cytomegalovirus exposure and HLA in healthy donors. The PCR had 60 Vbeta and 13 Jbeta primers. TCRdb's table, derived via immunoSEQ multiplex PCR, lists solely in-frame clones and lacks some. The top ten hold 6% to 7.5% of the sample, which has around 140,000 clones, approximately 8.9% seen once. Sample: PBMCs. These receptors originate from a woman aged 40 to 49 in good health and CMV-seropositive.

This chain uses TRBV10-2 with TRBJ1-2, with D tentatively TRBD1 (5 bases). The CDR3 covers 12 residues. Looked up from germline, CDR1 is WSHSY and CDR2 is SAAADI. Trimming stripped 8 bases from V and 8 bases from J, with 15 bases between. The CDR3 coding sequence is TGCGCCAGCTCATCGGGGGTTTTGGGCTACACCTTC. This gives the protein CASSSGVLGYTF.

This clone came up a few times. The chain carries TRBV6-1 and TRBJ2-7, with a possible D match to TRBD2 (5 bases). CDR1 and CDR2 from the germline V gene are MNHNS and SASEGT. This CDR3 is 14 amino acids long. V was shortened by 3 bases and J by 3 bases, with 12 bases between the two germline ends. The CDR3: CASSEEESIYEQYF. As DNA, the CDR3 is TGTGCCAGCAGTGAGGAGGAAAGTATCTACGAGCAGTACTTC.

This clone has a handful of counts. This chain links TRBV11-2 with TRBJ1-5, with 7 bases aligning to TRBD1. CDR3 length: 13 amino acids. Germline loops: CDR1 SGHAT, CDR2 FQNNGV. Losses at the gene ends were 5 bases for V and 7 bases for J; bases not matched to a gene: 5. The CDR3 nucleotides read TGTGCCAGCAGCCTCGACAGGGAACAGCCCCAGCATTTT. The encoded protein is CASSLDREQPQHF.

In this sample, this clone turned up a few times. This chain links TRBV19 with TRBJ1-2; TRBD1 aligns across 7 bases. The CDR3 totals 14 residues. Trimming removed 5 bases from V and 6 bases from J; junction bases left unmatched: 9. CDR1 is LNHDA, CDR2 SQIVND, per germline (reference sequence). This CDR3 is CASSLPGTAHGYTF. The CDR3 DNA sequence: TGTGCCAGTAGTCTACCCGGGACAGCCCATGGCTACACCTTC.

This clone was counted between two and nine times. The chain recombines TRBV2 with TRBJ2-3; weak D call: TRBD2 (5 bases). V was clipped by 2 bases and J by 1 base, with 10 bases between them. Germline CDR1 reads SNHLY; CDR2 reads FYNNEI. This CDR3 has 15 amino acids. The CDR3 is CASSERGLGTDTQYF. In DNA, the CDR3 is TGTGCCAGCAGTGAACGAGGGTTGGGCACAGATACGCAGTATTTT.

This clone was seen more than once but under ten times. The J gene is TRBJ2-5, the V gene TRBV5-1; D is uncertain. Trimming left V 2 bases short and J 1 base short, with 6 bases between. CDR1 and CDR2 (germline): SGHRS, YFSETQ. The CDR3 sequence is 13 residues long. CDR3 in DNA: TGCGCCAGCAGCTTCACGGGCCAAGAGACCCAGTACTTC. Encoded protein: CASSFTGQETQYF.

The V call is TRBV6-5, the J call TRBJ2-1, with TRBD1 matching 10 bases. Germline V CDR1 and CDR2: MNHEY, SVGAGI. CDR3 length equals 14 residues. With 7 bases clipped from V and 6 bases from J, the junction kept 6 bases outside the gene matches. The CDR3 reads CASMTGGLLNEQFF. Written as DNA, the CDR3 is TGTGCCAGCATGACAGGGGGCCTTCTCAATGAGCAGTTCTTC.

A few counts support this clone. This chain links TRBV29-1 with TRBJ2-5; perhaps TRBD1 as D (6 bases). This CDR3 has 12 amino acids. Trimming left V 8 bases short and J 1 base short, with 11 bases between. Germline CDR1 is SQVTM and CDR2 is ANQGSEA. CDR3 sequence (DNA): TGCAGCACGGACAGTTTCCAAGAGACCCAGTACTTC. Translating gives CSTDSFQETQYF.

The sample holds a few counts of this clone. DNA of the CDR3: TGCGCCAGCAGTGAGCCCGGGACTAGCGGGGTATACAATGAGCAGTTCTTC. This translates into CASSEPGTSGVYNEQFF. The rearrangement links TRBV10-2 to TRBJ2-1; 13 bases align to TRBD2. Germline V CDR1 and CDR2: WSHSY, SAAADI. The CDR3 is made up of 17 amino acids. The V segment lost 2 bases and the J segment 4 bases; nucleotides outside the gene matches: 5.

This clone has more than one count but fewer than ten. This chain links TRBV27 with TRBJ1-2, with a weak D call TRBD1 (6 bases). This CDR3 is built from 17 residues. The V gene lost 4 bases and the J gene lost 8 bases, with 26 bases spanning the gap. CDR1 MNHEY and CDR2 SMNVEV come from the germline V gene (reference sequence). CDR3: CASSSPGGGVSVSGYTF. The CDR3 nucleotides are TGTGCCAGCAGTTCTCCGGGAGGGGGAGTCAGTGTTTCAGGCTACACCTTC.

This clone was detected only a few times. The chain has TRBV18 and TRBJ1-4; TRBD1 might be the D (5 bases). The length of the CDR3 is 15 residues. CDR1 is KGHSH, CDR2 LQKENI, per germline. V lost 3 bases, J lost 8 bases, and 16 bases lay in between. CDR3 in amino acids: CASSPIGGMQEKLFF. CDR3 DNA: TGTGCCAGCTCACCGATCGGGGGGATGCAGGAAAAACTGTTTTTT.

This chain joins TRBV4-1 and TRBJ1-2; D is ambiguous. CDR3 length: 14 amino acids. Germline CDR1 MGHRA, CDR2 YSYEKL. V lost 0 bases and J 4 bases, leaving 9 bases between the germline ends. The CDR3: CASSQDMVGYGYTF. The DNA of the CDR3 is TGCGCCAGCAGCCAAGATATGGTCGGCTATGGCTACACCTTC.

The rearrangement joins TRBV5-1 to TRBJ2-3; 10 bases are shared with TRBD2. This CDR3 contains 18 residues. Germline V gene lookup returns CDR1 SGHRS and CDR2 YFSETQ. V lost 3 bases, J lost 3 bases, and 13 bases stayed unmatched. This CDR3 is CASSSPSGGPSRTDTQYF. For the CDR3, the DNA is TGCGCCAGCAGCTCTCCTAGCGGGGGCCCATCGAGGACAGATACGCAGTATTTT.

The gene calls are TRBV15 and TRBJ1-5; D not certain. Trimming stripped 1 base from V and 0 bases from J, with 13 bases between. The CDR3 totals 17 residues. Germline loops: CDR1 LNHNV, CDR2 YYDKDF (reference sequence). The CDR3 protein is CATSRGSNRLSNQPQHF. The CDR3 region has the DNA TGTGCCACCAGCAGAGGAAGCAATCGCCTTAGCAATCAGCCCCAGCATTTT.

Only a few counts were recorded for this clone. The chain couples TRBV5-5 to TRBJ1-4; TRBD1 matches 9 bases. CDR1 SGHKS and CDR2 YYEKEE come from the germline V gene (reference sequence). The V and J ends lost 6 bases and 8 bases, in that order; junction bases with no gene match: 11. This CDR3 is built from 15 residues. CDR3 sequence: CASTNPTGGQEKLFF. For the CDR3, the DNA is TGTGCCAGCACCAATCCGACAGGGGGTCAAGAAAAACTGTTTTTT.

The J gene is TRBJ2-5, the V gene TRBV5-4; 10 bases map to TRBD1. Germline V lookup: CDR1 SGHNT, CDR2 YYREEE (reference sequence). The CDR3 is 16 residues long. Trimming at V came to 4 bases and at J to 2 bases, leaving 8 bases not matched to a gene. The CDR3 here is CASSPTGGFRQETQYF. CDR3 bases: TGTGCCAGCAGCCCGACAGGGGGCTTTAGGCAAGAGACCCAGTACTTC.

This clone was picked up a small number of times. The rearrangement joins TRBV7-9 to TRBJ2-3; D is ambiguous. The CDR3 is made up of 13 amino acids. Germline CDR1 and CDR2: SEHNR and FQNEAQ (reference sequence). V gave up 1 base and J gave up 7 bases, with 9 bases separating them. As DNA, the CDR3 is TGTGCCAGCAGCTTAGGCCGGGTGAATACGCAGTATTTT. Amino acid sequence: CASSLGRVNTQYF. Full variable domain (remainder filled in from reference TRBV7-9 and TRBJ2-3): DTGVSQNPRHKITKRGQNVTFRCDPISEHNRLYWYRQTLGQGPEFLTYFQNEAQLEKSRLLSDRFSAERPKGSFSTLEIQRTEQGDSAMYLCASSLGRVNTQYFGPGTRLTVL.

This chain links TRBV2 with TRBJ2-5; D is unclear. The CDR3 runs to 14 residues. CDR1 and CDR2 from the germline V gene are SNHLY and FYNNEI. Trimming pared 4 bases from V and 3 bases from J, leaving 12 bases between. In DNA, the CDR3 is TGTGCCAGCAGTGGATTCAGGAACGAAGAGACCCAGTACTTC. It is translated as CASSGFRNEETQYF.

This clone was picked up a small number of times. The chain carries TRBV6-1 and TRBJ2-1, with 9 bases identical to TRBD1. The CDR3 loop spans 14 amino acids. The J segment lost 3 bases and the V segment lost 6 bases, leaving 3 bases of the junction unmatched. The V gene's germline CDR1 is MNHNS and CDR2 SASEGT. For the CDR3, the DNA is TGTGCCAGCAGCCGGGACAGGGTCTACAATGAGCAGTTCTTC. Translation gives CASSRDRVYNEQFF.

This clone was found a few times. The V call is TRBV19, the J call TRBJ1-5; maybe TRBD1 (6 bases). CDR1 LNHDA and CDR2 SQIVND come from the germline V gene (reference sequence). Trimming cost V 5 bases and J 2 bases, with 13 bases left between them. CDR3 length equals 15 residues. CDR3 in amino acids: CASSLGQWGNQPQHF. Here the CDR3 DNA reads TGTGCCAGTAGTCTCGGACAGTGGGGCAATCAGCCCCAGCATTTT.

Only a few counts were recorded for this clone. This chain links TRBV10-3 with TRBJ2-1; 10 bases line up with TRBD2. Germline V gene lookup returns CDR1 ENHRY and CDR2 SYGVKD. The CDR3 length is 14 residues. After removal of 7 bases from V and 7 bases from J, the junction contained 7 bases not matched to a gene. CDR3 region: CAITASGGPNEQFF. CDR3 coding DNA: TGTGCCATCACGGCTAGCGGGGGCCCGAATGAGCAGTTCTTC.

This clone appeared a few times. The chain recombines TRBV6-1 with TRBJ2-7; tentative D call: TRBD2 (5 bases). The CDR3 is 14 amino acids. From germline, CDR1 is MNHNS and CDR2 SASEGT. Trimming shortened V by 10 bases and J by 3 bases, and 19 bases separated the two germline ends. In DNA, the CDR3 is TGTGCCATCGGGAACGCCGGAGGCGGCTACGAGCAGTACTTC. It codes for CAIGNAGGGYEQYF.

This clone was seen a handful of times. The V call is TRBV13, the J call TRBJ2-5; 9 bases are shared with TRBD2. The CDR3 spans 15 residues. The trim removed 3 bases at V and 4 bases at J, leaving 6 bases unmatched. Germline CDR1 reads PRHDT; CDR2 reads FYEKMQ (reference sequence). Written as DNA, the CDR3 is TGTGCCAGCAGCTTCGGCGGGGGGGCCGGAGAGACCCAGTACTTC. Its protein is CASSFGGGAGETQYF.

This sequence joins TRBV19 and TRBJ2-2; D might be TRBD2 (7 bases). From germline, CDR1 is LNHDA and CDR2 SQIVND (reference sequence). This CDR3 contains 14 residues. The germline V and J ends were trimmed by 10 bases and 6 bases, with 18 bases remaining between them. The chain's CDR3 is CATSFGGRAGELFF. In nucleotides, the CDR3 is TGTGCCACCTCATTCGGGGGGCGGGCCGGGGAGCTGTTTTTT.

DNA for the CDR3: TGTGCCAGCAGCTCCCAGACAGGGGGCGCCCCCTTTGTCGCTTTCTTT. Translated, it gives CASSSQTGGAPFVAFF. The rearrangement uses TRBV5-4 and TRBJ1-1; TRBD1 agrees at 10 bases. The J segment lost 11 bases and the V segment lost 3 bases, leaving 16 bases of the junction unmatched. Per germline, CDR1 SGHNT and CDR2 YYREEE (reference sequence). This CDR3 has 16 amino acids. Looking up the rest from reference TRBV5-4 and TRBJ1-1 gives the full variable domain: ETGVTQSPTHLIKTRGQQVTLRCSSQSGHNTVSWYQQALGQGPQFIFQYYREEENGRGNFPPRFSGLQFPNYSSELNVNALELDDSALYLCASSSQTGGAPFVAFFGQGTRLTVV.

With respect to this clone: Because the CDR3 is missing its conserved closing phenylalanine or tryptophan, this is likely a read error. Because the CDR3's place on the DNA is in doubt, the DNA is left out and the CDR3 is given as listed by TCRdb. V and J are TRBV12-5 and TRBJ1-1. The germline V gene encodes CDR1 LGHNT and CDR2 FRNRAP. With termini counted, the CDR3 has 11 amino acids. The CDR3 spells CASGLLSLRET.

This clone was seen only a few times. V gene TRBV5-6 combines with J gene TRBJ1-2, with D uncertain. This CDR3 has 11 residues. V lost 1 base, J lost 7 bases, and 5 bases lay in between. From germline, CDR1 is SGHDT and CDR2 YYEEEE. The CDR3 loop reads CASSLWSGYTF. CDR3 sequence (DNA): TGTGCCAGCAGCTTGTGGAGTGGCTACACCTTC.

Regarding this clone: Distinct nucleotide sequences in the sample also encode this CDR3. This rearrangement joins TRBV7-2 to TRBJ1-4; the D is unclear. V gave up 4 bases and J gave up 4 bases, with 13 bases separating them. This CDR3 contains 15 residues. Germline V gene sequence: CDR1 SGHTA, CDR2 FQGNSA. The CDR3 loop is CASSSQPGDNEKLFF. CDR3 coding DNA: TGTGCCAGCAGCTCACAGCCGGGAGATAATGAAAAACTGTTTTTT. Filled out from reference TRBV7-2 and TRBJ1-4, the complete variable domain reads GAGVSQSPSNKVTEKGKDVELRCDPISGHTALYWYRQSLGQGLEFLIYFQGNSAPDKSGLPSDRFSAERTGGSVSTLTIQRTQQEDSAVYLCASSSQPGDNEKLFFGSGTQLSVL.

The chain links TRBV19 to TRBJ2-5; D possibly corresponds to TRBD1 (6 bases). The germline V gene encodes CDR1 LNHDA and CDR2 SQIVND (reference sequence). V was clipped by 5 bases and J by 2 bases, with 12 bases between them. The CDR3 loop spans 14 amino acids. The CDR3 region has the DNA TGTGCCAGTAGTCCCCGACAGGCGCAAGAGACCCAGTACTTC. Encoded protein: CASSPRQAQETQYF.

The CDR3 DNA reads TGTGCCAGCAGTTACTTAGCGAGTGGTGAAGCTTTCTTT. Translation: CASSYLASGEAFF. This chain links TRBV6-6 with TRBJ1-1, with D uncertain. There are 13 residues in the CDR3. V gave up 1 base and J gave up 7 bases, with 10 bases separating them. Germline assignment: CDR1 MNHNY and CDR2 SVGAGI (reference sequence).